This T cell receptor beta chain was identified during a study of PD-1 blockade in classical Hodgkin lymphoma (dated by TCRdb to 2020 to 2022). For context, the study as a whole: Nivolumab dosing was 3 mg/kg intravenously every 2 weeks, continuing until either disease progression or unacceptable toxicity. To define a peripheral blood immune signature of response to PD-1 blockade in classical Hodgkin lymphoma, the study combined TCR beta sequencing with CyTOF. The study at large found these results: Lower diversity was seen in patients whose nivolumab began less than 1 year after ASCT, and these patients were left out of later analyses so that immune reconstitution would not confound the results. Baseline TCR diversity was reported to be lower in newly diagnosed patients than in healthy donors and to be lower still in relapsed/refractory patients. By C4D1, a significant rise was seen in CD4+ TCR diversity but not in CD8+ TCR diversity (p=0.0027 vs p=0.16), and the rise was most apparent among complete responders (p=0.02). Trial patients achieving complete response had baseline diversity similar to newly diagnosed patients, whereas partial responders and progressors had significantly lower diversity. The study was restricted to a single clinical trial cohort, and the causes of repertoire differences, possibly disease activity or prior therapy, were left undefined.

Genomic DNA was isolated using the Qiagen DNeasy kit from unsorted PBMCs as well as from negatively selected CD4+ and CD8+ fractions. TCR beta CDR3 regions were amplified by immunoSEQ multiplex PCR using primers annealing to V and J segments. A synthetic immune receptor repertoire was used to minimize amplification bias, and any residual bias was removed computationally once sequencing was done. Per the original workflow: Custom Python scripts were used to quantify repertoire diversity as the Shannon entropy index. The unsorted, CD4+ and CD8+ repertoires were each analyzed separately, with the exception of combined analyses, where CD4+ and CD8+ sequences were merged in silico. Clonal expansion was defined as at least a 2-fold frequency increase after treatment relative to C1D1, with a pseudocount of 0.5 for undetected baseline clones. Clones with 0 or 1 copy at C1D1 were defined as singleton clones, while clones with 2 or more copies were defined as non-singleton clones. Clones expanded in unsorted samples were assigned a CD4+, CD8+ or unknown annotation through matching of protein sequences in sorted samples from the same patient. Diversity changes from C1D1 to C4D1 were tested in paired samples using Wilcoxon tests. TCRdb mirrors the immuneACCESS table, restricted to in-frame sequences. Some clones are absent from its copies; in checked studies, under half trace to an unresolved V gene, and the reason for the others is unknown. The DNA gave D and trimming, while V, J and clone size come from that table. The sample records tens of thousands of clones, more than 80% of which are singletons. The top ten clones comprise around 8% of the sample.

According to the study, the label for this sample's time point signals: cycle 4 day 1 (C4D1), after more than 5 weeks of nivolumab. Every trial patient had relapsed after autologous stem cell transplantation, and cohorts A, B and C differed in prior brentuximab vedotin exposure. A total of over 50 patients with relapsed/refractory classical Hodgkin lymphoma made up the trial cohort, and each patient's best overall response was complete response, partial response or progressive disease. In the multi-cohort phase II CheckMate 205 trial, trial patients received single-agent nivolumab. An independent review committee assessed best overall response using the 2007 International Working Group response criteria. Trial PBMCs were obtained immediately prior to nivolumab initiation (C1D1) and on therapy at cycle 2 day 1 and cycle 4 day 1. Peripheral blood was collected in 8 mL Vacutainer Cell Preparation Tubes, from which PBMCs were isolated by centrifugation and then cryopreserved.

To note about this clone: Its cognate antigen has yet to be identified. Base-call qualities are not available, and no considerably larger clone is one nucleotide away.

The CDR3, from cysteine to phenylalanine, totals 15 residues. Only CDR3 DNA is held: 45 bases, read in frame from base 1. CDR1 and CDR2, looked up from the germline V gene, are SNHLY and FYNNEI. Trimming removed 7 bases from V and 3 bases from J, leaving 16 bases between the germline ends. This clonotype was sampled from a human donor with classical Hodgkin lymphoma. The V gene is TRBV2 and the J gene is TRBJ1-5, with a tentative D gene TRBD1 over 5 matching bases. Sequenced here: peripheral blood mononuclear cells (PBMCs), sampled before the fourth cycle of nivolumab. CDR3 sequence: CASKGPRPLNQPQHF. At the DNA level, the sequence is TGTGCCAGCAAGGGGCCCCGACCACTCAATCAGCCCCAGCATTTT.